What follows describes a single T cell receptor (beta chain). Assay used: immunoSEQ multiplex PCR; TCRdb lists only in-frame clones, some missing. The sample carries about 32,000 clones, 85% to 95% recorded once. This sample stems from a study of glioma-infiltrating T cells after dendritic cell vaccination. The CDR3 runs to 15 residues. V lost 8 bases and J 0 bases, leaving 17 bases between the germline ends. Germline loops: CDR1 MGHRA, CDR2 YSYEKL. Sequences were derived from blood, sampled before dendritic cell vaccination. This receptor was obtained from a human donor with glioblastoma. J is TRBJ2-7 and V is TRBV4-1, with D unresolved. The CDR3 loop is CASASTTRPSYEQYF. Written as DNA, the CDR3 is TGCGCCAGCGCCTCGACAACCAGACCCTCCTACGAGCAGTACTTC.